This entry describes one TCR beta chain. Its target is not known. This sample is part of a study of T cell responses to AZD1222 COVID-19 vaccine. Whole-study findings and limits: The donor group comprised mostly white British people and more females; the analysis possibly underestimated clonal diversity. Compared with day 0, the breadth and depth of the Spike-specific TCR repertoire rose significantly after two doses of AZD1222.

Data came from immunoSEQ multiplex PCR; TCRdb stores just in-frame clones and leaves some out. The table lists about 97,000 clones, 85% to 90% of them singletons, with roughly 7.7% in the top ten. Germline V gene lookup returns CDR1 SGHRS and CDR2 YFSETQ. This CDR3 is 15 amino acids long. V dropped 0 bases and J dropped 3; count of bases not matched to a gene: 3. This clonotype originated in an adult in good health. This chain joins TRBV5-1 and TRBJ1-2; 9 nucleotides line up with TRBD1. The specimen comprised peripheral blood, sampled on day 0 of AZD1222 vaccination. CDR3 loop: CASSLGGQGYYGYTF. CDR3 DNA: TGCGCCAGCAGCTTGGGGGGACAGGGATACTATGGCTACACCTTC.